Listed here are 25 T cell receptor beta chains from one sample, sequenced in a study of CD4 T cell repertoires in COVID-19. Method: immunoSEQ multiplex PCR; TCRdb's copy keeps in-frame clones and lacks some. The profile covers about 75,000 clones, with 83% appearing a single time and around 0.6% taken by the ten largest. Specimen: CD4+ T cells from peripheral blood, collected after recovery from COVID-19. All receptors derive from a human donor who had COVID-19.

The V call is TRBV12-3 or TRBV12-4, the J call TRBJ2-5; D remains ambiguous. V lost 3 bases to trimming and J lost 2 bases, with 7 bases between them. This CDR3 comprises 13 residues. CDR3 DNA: TGTGCCAGCAGTTTTGGGGTTCAAGAGACCCAGTACTTC. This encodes CASSFGVQETQYF.

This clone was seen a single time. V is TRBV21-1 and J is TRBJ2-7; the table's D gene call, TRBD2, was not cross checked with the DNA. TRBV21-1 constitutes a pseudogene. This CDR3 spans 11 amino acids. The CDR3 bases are TGTGCCAGCAGCAGACTAAACGAGCAGTACTTC. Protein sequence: CASSRLNEQYF.

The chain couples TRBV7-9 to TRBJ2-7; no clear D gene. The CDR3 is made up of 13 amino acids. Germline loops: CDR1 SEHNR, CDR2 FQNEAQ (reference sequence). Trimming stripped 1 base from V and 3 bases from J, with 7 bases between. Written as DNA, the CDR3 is TGTGCCAGCAGCTTAGATGCGAGCTACGAGCAGTACTTC. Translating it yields CASSLDASYEQYF.

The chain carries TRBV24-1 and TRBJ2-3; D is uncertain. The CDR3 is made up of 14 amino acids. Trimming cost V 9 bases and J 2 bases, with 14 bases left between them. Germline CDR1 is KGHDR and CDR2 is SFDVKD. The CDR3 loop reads CATGDGEPTDTQYF. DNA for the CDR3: TGTGCCACCGGCGACGGAGAACCCACAGATACGCAGTATTTT.

The CDR3 here is CASNLPNANEAFF. In DNA form, the CDR3 reads TGTGCCAGCAATCTACCCAACGCGAATGAAGCTTTCTTT. The chain uses TRBV11-2 and TRBJ1-1; D unresolved. Germline V lookup: CDR1 SGHAT, CDR2 FQNNGV. V dropped 7 bases and J dropped 7 bases, with 16 bases sitting between them. This CDR3 is built from 13 residues.

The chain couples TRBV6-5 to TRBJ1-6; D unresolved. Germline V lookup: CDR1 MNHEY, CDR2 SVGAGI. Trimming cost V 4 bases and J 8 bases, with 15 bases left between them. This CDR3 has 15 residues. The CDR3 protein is CASSSPNFGDSPLHF. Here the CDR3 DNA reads TGTGCCAGCAGTTCTCCCAATTTCGGGGATTCACCCCTCCACTTT.

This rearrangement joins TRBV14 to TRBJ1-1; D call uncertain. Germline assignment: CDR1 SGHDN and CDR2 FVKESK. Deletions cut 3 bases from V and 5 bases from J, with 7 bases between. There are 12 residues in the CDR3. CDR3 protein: CASSHTGTEAFF. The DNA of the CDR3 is TGTGCCAGCAGCCACACCGGGACTGAAGCTTTCTTT.

The CDR3 DNA reads TGTGCCATCAGATCCGACAGGGTCACCGGGGAGCTGTTTTTT. This translates into CAIRSDRVTGELFF. J is TRBJ2-2 and V is TRBV10-3, with 7 bases that match TRBD1. V dropped 6 bases and J dropped 4; count of bases not matched to a gene: 5. The CDR3 has 14 residues. From germline, CDR1 is ENHRY and CDR2 SYGVKD.

Here the CDR3 DNA reads TGTGCCAGCAGGGTAGCGGGGGGGGAGCAGTTCTTC. Translating gives CASRVAGGEQFF. The chain has TRBV7-8 and TRBJ2-1; 11 bases agree with TRBD2. Unmatched junction bases numbered 2, after V lost 6 bases and J lost 10 bases. Germline V gene sequence: CDR1 SGHVS, CDR2 FQNEAQ. The CDR3 loop spans 12 amino acids. Variable domain in full (rest from reference TRBV7-8 and TRBJ2-1): GAGVSQSPRYKVAKRGQDVALRCDPISGHVSLFWYQQALGQGPEFLTYFQNEAQLDKSGLPSDRFFAERPEGSVSTLKIQRTQQEDSAVYLCASRVAGGEQFFGPGTRLTVL.

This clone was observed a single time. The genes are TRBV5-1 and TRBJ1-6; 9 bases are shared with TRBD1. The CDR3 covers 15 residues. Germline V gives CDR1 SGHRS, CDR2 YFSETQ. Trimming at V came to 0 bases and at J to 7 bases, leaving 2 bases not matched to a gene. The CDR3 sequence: CASSLGQGGNSPLHF. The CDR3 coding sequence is TGCGCCAGCAGCTTGGGACAGGGGGGAAATTCACCCCTCCACTTT.

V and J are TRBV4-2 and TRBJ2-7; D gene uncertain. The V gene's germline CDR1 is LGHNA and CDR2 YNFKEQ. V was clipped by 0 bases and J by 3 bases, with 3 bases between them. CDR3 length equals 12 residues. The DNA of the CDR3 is TGTGCCAGCAGCCAAGACGTCTACGAGCAGTACTTC. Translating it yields CASSQDVYEQYF.

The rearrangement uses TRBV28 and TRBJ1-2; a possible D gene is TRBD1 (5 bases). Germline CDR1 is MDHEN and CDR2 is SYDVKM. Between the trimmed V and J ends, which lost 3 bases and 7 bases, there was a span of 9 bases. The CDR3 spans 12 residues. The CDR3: CASSFGGIGYTF. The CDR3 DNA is TGTGCCAGCAGTTTCGGGGGTATTGGCTACACCTTC.

The CDR3 nucleotides are TGTGCCAGCAGCTTTCTGACAGGGCAGCGTCAGCCCCAGCATTTT. This translates into CASSFLTGQRQPQHF. The rearrangement joins TRBV5-8 to TRBJ1-5, with 7 bases identical to TRBD1. The CDR3 extends over 15 amino acids. Germline lookup yields CDR1 SGHTS and CDR2 YDEGEE. J lost 6 bases, V lost 2 bases, and 8 bases had no gene match.

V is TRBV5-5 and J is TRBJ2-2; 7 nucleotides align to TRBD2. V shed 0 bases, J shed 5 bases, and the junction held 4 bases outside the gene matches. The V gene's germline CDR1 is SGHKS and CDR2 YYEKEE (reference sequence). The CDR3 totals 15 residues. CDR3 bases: TGTGCCAGCAGCTTGGTCGGCGGGGGTACCGGGGAGCTGTTTTTT. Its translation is CASSLVGGGTGELFF.

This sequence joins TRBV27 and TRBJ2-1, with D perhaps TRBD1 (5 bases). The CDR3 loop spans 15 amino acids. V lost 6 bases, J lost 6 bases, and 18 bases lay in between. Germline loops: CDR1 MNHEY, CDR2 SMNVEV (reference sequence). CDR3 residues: CASRSVGPGRNEQFF. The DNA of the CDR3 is TGTGCCAGCAGGAGCGTGGGGCCGGGTCGCAATGAGCAGTTCTTC.

The CDR3 is CATSDPRGAAQYF. As DNA, the CDR3 is TGTGCCACCAGTGATCCCAGGGGAGCCGCGCAGTATTTT. The V gene is TRBV24-1, the J gene TRBJ2-3; possibly TRBD1 for D (6 bases). The germline CDR1 and CDR2 sequences are KGHDR and SFDVKD. The CDR3 contains 13 residues. Trimming took off 3 bases at V and 10 bases at J, with 13 bases between the two ends.

Here the CDR3 reads CASGLPNNEQFF. The CDR3, as DNA: TGTGCTAGTGGTTTGCCTAACAATGAGCAGTTCTTC. The V and J genes are TRBV12-5 and TRBJ2-1; D remains unclear. The CDR3 is made up of 12 amino acids. Trimming shortened V by 2 bases and J by 5 bases, and 4 bases separated the two germline ends. The germline V gene encodes CDR1 LGHNT and CDR2 FRNRAP.

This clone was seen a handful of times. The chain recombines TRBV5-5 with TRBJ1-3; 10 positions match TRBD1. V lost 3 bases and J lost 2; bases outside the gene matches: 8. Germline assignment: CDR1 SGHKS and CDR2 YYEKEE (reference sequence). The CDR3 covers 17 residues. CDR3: CASSSYWTGGAGNTIYF. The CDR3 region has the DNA TGTGCCAGCAGCTCATACTGGACAGGGGGGGCTGGAAACACCATATATTTT.

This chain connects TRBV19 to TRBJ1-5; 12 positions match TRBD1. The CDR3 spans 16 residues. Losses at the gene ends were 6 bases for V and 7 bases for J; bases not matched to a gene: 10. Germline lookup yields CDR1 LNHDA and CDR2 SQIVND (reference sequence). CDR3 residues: CASSGDRGRFGQPQHF. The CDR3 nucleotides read TGTGCCAGTAGCGGGGACAGGGGGCGGTTCGGGCAGCCCCAGCATTTT.

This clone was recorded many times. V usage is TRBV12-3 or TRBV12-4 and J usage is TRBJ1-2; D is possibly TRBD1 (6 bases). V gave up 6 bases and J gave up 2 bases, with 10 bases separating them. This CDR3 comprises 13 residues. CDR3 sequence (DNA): TGTGCCAGCAGCCGCGACAGGAACTATGGCTACACCTTC. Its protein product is CASSRDRNYGYTF.

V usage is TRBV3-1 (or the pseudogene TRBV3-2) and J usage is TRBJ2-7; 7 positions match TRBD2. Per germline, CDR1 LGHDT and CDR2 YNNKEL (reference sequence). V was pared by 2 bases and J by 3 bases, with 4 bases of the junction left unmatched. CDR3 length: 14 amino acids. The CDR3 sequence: CASSQTSDHYEQYF. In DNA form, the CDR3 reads TGTGCCAGCAGCCAAACTAGCGACCACTACGAGCAGTACTTC.

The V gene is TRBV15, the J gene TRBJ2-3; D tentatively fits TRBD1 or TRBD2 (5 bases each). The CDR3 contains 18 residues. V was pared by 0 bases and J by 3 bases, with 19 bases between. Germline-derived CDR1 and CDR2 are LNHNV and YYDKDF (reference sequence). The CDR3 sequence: CATSRDRGTISGTDTQYF. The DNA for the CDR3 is TGTGCCACCAGCAGAGATCGAGGGACCATCTCTGGGACAGATACGCAGTATTTT. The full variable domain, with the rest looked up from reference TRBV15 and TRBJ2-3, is DAMVIQNPRYQVTQFGKPVTLSCSQTLNHNVMYWYQQKSSQAPKLLFHYYDKDFNNEADTPDNFQSRRPNTSFCFLDIRSPGLGDTAMYLCATSRDRGTISGTDTQYFGPGTRLTVL.

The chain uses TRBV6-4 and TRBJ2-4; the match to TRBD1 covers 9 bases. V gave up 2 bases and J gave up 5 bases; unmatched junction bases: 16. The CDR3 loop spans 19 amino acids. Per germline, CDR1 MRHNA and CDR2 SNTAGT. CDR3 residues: CASSDGGTGSRRGQNIQYF. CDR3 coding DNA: TGTGCCAGCAGTGACGGGGGGACAGGGTCCCGAAGGGGGCAAAACATTCAGTACTTC.

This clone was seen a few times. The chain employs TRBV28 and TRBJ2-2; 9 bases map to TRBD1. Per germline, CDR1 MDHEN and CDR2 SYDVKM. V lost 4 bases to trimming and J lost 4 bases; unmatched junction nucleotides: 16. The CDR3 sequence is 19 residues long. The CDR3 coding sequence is TGTGCCAGCAGTTCACCGGGACAGGGACGGTTCGGCGGCACCGGGGAGCTGTTTTTT. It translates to CASSSPGQGRFGGTGELFF.

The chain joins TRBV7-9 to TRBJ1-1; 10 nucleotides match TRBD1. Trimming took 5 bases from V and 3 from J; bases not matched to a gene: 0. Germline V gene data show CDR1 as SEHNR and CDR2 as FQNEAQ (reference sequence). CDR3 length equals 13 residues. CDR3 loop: CASSGTGDTEAFF. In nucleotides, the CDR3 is TGTGCCAGCAGCGGGACAGGGGACACTGAAGCTTTCTTT.